This T cell receptor beta chain was identified during a study of radiotherapy plus CTLA-4 blockade in lung cancer. Study-wide results and limits: Early blood T cell clone dynamics reportedly forecast response best, with interferon-beta.

Chemo-refractory metastatic non-small-cell lung cancer patients underwent focal radiation alongside CTLA-4 blockade with ipilimumab. CDR1 SQVTM and CDR2 ANQGSEA come from the germline V gene. Trimming at V came to 6 bases and at J to 9 bases, leaving 11 bases not matched to a gene. CDR3 length: 14 amino acids. To note about this clone: Its antigen is unidentified.

Generated by immunoSEQ multiplex PCR, the TCRdb table keeps only in-frame clones and is missing some. The sample consists of around 90,000 clones, 83% of them appearing once. The clonotype comes from a human donor with non-small cell lung cancer who had stable disease on radiotherapy plus ipilimumab. The sequencing used peripheral blood, collected from a patient treated with radiotherapy plus ipilimumab. The rearrangement links TRBV29-1 to TRBJ1-6, with 7 bases aligning to TRBD1. This CDR3 reads CSVGTGDWGSPLHF. The CDR3 DNA reads TGCAGCGTCGGTACAGGGGATTGGGGTTCACCCCTCCACTTT.